This T cell receptor beta chain is from a study of cytomegalovirus exposure and HLA in healthy donors. Study-wide points: In an earlier analysis, about 87% or about 30%: the productive usage of most TCR beta V segments.

With 0 bases removed from V and 2 bases from J, the gap between germline ends came to 11 bases. There are 17 residues in the CDR3. Germline-derived CDR1 and CDR2 are LGHNA and YSLEER. As for this clone: What it binds is unknown.

The PCR used 60 Vbeta and 13 Jbeta primers. The assay was immunoSEQ multiplex PCR, and TCRdb's table has in-frame clones only and misses some. This table has 95,000 to 110,000 clones, approximately 79% appearing once. This receptor was identified in a woman between 40 and 55 years old in good health and CMV-seropositive. Sequenced sample: PBMCs. V and J are TRBV4-3 and TRBJ1-6; the D gene is possibly TRBD1 (6 bases). The CDR3 region is CASSQDPPGAYNSPLHF. Written as DNA, the CDR3 is TGCGCCAGCAGCCAAGATCCGCCAGGGGCCTATAATTCACCCCTCCACTTT.